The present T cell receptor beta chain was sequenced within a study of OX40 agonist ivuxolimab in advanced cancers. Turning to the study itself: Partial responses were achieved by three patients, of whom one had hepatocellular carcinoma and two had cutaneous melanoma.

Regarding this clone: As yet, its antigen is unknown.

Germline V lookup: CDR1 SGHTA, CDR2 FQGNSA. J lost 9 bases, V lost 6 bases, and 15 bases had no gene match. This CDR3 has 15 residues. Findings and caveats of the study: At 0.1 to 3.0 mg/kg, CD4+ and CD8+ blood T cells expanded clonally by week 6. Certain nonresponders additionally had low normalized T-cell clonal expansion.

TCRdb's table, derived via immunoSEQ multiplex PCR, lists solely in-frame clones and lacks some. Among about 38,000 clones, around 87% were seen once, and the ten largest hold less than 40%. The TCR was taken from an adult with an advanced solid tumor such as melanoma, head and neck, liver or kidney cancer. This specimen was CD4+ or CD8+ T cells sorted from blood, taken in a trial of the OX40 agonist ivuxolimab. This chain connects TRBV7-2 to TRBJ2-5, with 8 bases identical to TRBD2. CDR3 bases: TGTGCCAGCAGTCCCGTGGTAGCGGGGACCAGGGCCCAGTACTTC. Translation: CASSPVVAGTRAQYF. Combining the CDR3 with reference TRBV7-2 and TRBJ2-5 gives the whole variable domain GAGVSQSPSNKVTEKGKDVELRCDPISGHTALYWYRQSLGQGLEFLIYFQGNSAPDKSGLPSDRFSAERTGGSVSTLTIQRTQQEDSAVYLCASSPVVAGTRAQYFGPGTRLLVL.